This T cell receptor beta chain was identified during a study of T-cell reconstitution after alpha-beta-depleted transplantation in children. Study-wide results and limits: The origin of high day-60 TCRbeta diversity in some patients lay in surviving recipient T cells and thymic progenitors. At the one-year point after transplant, T-cell counts and TCRbeta diversity were found to come mostly from T cells that had been newly produced. In patients about two months after transplant, alpha-beta T cells reportedly arose from several hundred expanded graft clones.

A remark on this clonotype: Its antigen is currently unknown.

The authors prepared the TCRbeta library with unique molecular identifiers. MiXCR, applied by TCRdb to the PCR reads, yields one record per CDR3 protein. The data show about 580,000 distinct CDR3 sequences, roughly 23% seen once. This sequence was found in a boy less than two years old who had a stem cell transplant for acute myeloid leukemia, so the T cells may come from the graft donor. The specimen was PBMCs, mostly from graft donor cells, collected 360 days after TCRalphabeta/CD19-depleted stem cell transplant.

DNA of the CDR3: TGTGCCAGCAGTGCTTATGGACTAGCGGGCGTCGCGAGCTCCTACGAGCAGTACGTC. Translated: CASSAYGLAGVASSYEQYV. The chain couples TRBV6-1 to TRBJ2-7; TRBD2 matches at 11 bases. J gave up 0 bases and V 4 bases, and 14 bases lay outside the gene matches. This CDR3 has 19 amino acids. Germline V CDR1 and CDR2: MNHNS, SASEGT.